This TCR beta chain was sequenced during a study of hypomethylating agent response in myelodysplastic syndrome. Concerning this clone: One end of the junction varies from germline; a read error may be responsible. The sample has other DNA sequences that encode this CDR3 too.

Germline V lookup: CDR1 LNHDA, CDR2 SQIVND (reference sequence). The CDR3 contains 11 residues. Some clones are missing from TCRdb's copy, which holds only in-frame ones; the method was immunoSEQ multiplex PCR. The sample includes approximately 7,000 clones, around 87% seen only once; the top ten take approximately 16%. This sample comprised bone marrow, obtained before or after starting hypomethylating agent treatment for myelodysplastic syndrome (not recorded which). This chain joins TRBV19 and TRBJ2-4; maybe TRBD1 (5 bases). This TCR was sampled from a human donor with myelodysplastic syndrome. CDR3 DNA sequence: TGTGCTAGTATCAAGGGGAACATTCAGTACTTC. Translated, it gives CASIKGNIQYF.